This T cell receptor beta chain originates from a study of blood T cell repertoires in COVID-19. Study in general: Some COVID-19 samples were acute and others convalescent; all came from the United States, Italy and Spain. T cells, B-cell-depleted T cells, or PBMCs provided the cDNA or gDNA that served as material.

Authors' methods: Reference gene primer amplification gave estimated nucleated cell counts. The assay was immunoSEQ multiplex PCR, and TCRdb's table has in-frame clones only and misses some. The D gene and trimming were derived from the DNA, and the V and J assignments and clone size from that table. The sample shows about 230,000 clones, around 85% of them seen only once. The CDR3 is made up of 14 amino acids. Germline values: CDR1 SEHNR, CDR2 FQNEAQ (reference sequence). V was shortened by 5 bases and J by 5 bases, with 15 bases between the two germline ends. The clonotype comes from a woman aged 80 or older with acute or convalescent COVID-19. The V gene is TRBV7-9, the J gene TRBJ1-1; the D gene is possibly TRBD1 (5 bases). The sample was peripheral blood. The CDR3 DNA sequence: TGTGCCAGCAGCCCCCGGGACTTCGGAACTGAAGCTTTCTTT. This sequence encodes CASSPRDFGTEAFF.